This TCR beta chain emerged from a study of shared clonotypes between healthy human individuals. Study-wide results and limits: At large depth, rarefaction still showed sorted-subset sequencing to be incomplete. The researchers took only blood, and tissue repertoires probably look different.

V lost 5 bases to trimming and J lost 3 bases, with 17 bases between them. The length of the CDR3 is 15 residues. The germline gives CDR1 LNHDA, CDR2 SQIVND (reference sequence). For this clone: No antigen is known for it.

Across several immunoSEQ plates, the genomic DNA of each subset was split evenly. In the study's own analysis: Because ImmunoSEQ provided only junction sequences with no quality scores, the filtering differed. Sequencing was performed with immunoSEQ multiplex PCR; in TCRdb, only in-frame clones are kept and a portion is missing. V, J and clone size reflect that table, while D and trimming were determined from the DNA. The sample yields over 1.4 million clones, 95% to 97% seen once. The sequenced material came from naive CD4+ T cells sorted from blood. Subset denoted: CD45RA+ positively selected. The TCR was taken from a man aged 30 to 39 in good health. The chain joins TRBV19 to TRBJ2-7; D tentatively fits TRBD1 or TRBD2 (7 bases each). The CDR3 sequence is CASSGEGTENYEQYF. In nucleotides, the CDR3 is TGTGCCAGTAGTGGGGAGGGGACAGAGAACTACGAGCAGTACTTC.